Below, 19 T cell receptor beta chains from the same sample are listed, as sequenced in a study of PD-1 blockade in mismatch repair-deficient tumors (dated by TCRdb to the late 2010s). The library came from the immunoSEQ multiplex PCR assay. TCRdb limited this immuneACCESS table to in-frame rearrangements with V and J called. A share of clones is missing; checked studies link under half to unresolved V genes, and the rest is unexplained. The sample table records some 97,000 clones; about four fifths of these occur just once. The ten largest clones take up 6.3% of the sample. This material consisted of peripheral blood, taken approximately 35 weeks after starting pembrolizumab. The receptors derive from an adult with mismatch repair-deficient cancer.

V gene TRBV18 combines with J gene TRBJ2-6; 12 positions match TRBD2. The CDR3 covers 18 residues. Per germline, CDR1 KGHSH and CDR2 LQKENI. V lost 5 bases, J lost 4 bases, and 9 bases stayed unmatched. CDR3: CASSEAGLAGPGANVLTF. DNA for the CDR3: TGTGCCAGCTCAGAGGCGGGACTAGCGGGTCCCGGGGCCAACGTCCTGACTTTC.

V gene TRBV7-8 combines with J gene TRBJ2-5; the match to TRBD2 covers 10 bases. The germline V gene has CDR1 SGHVS and CDR2 FQNEAQ. The CDR3 is made up of 14 amino acids. The V gene end was trimmed by 3 bases and the J gene end by 3 bases; junction bases not matched to a gene: 1. The CDR3 DNA is TGTGCCAGCAGCTTTGGACTAGCGGAAGAGACCCAGTACTTC. As protein: CASSFGLAEETQYF.

The J gene is TRBJ2-2, the V gene TRBV5-1; possible D gene TRBD2, 6 bases. In germline, CDR1 is SGHRS, CDR2 YFSETQ. The CDR3 loop spans 17 amino acids. Between the trimmed V and J ends, which lost 0 bases and 7 bases, there was a span of 19 bases. The CDR3: CASSLVGSGGMNGELFF. The CDR3 nucleotides read TGCGCCAGCAGCTTGGTTGGCTCCGGCGGGATGAACGGGGAGCTGTTTTTT. The full variable domain, its missing parts supplied by reference TRBV5-1 and TRBJ2-2, is KAGVTQTPRYLIKTRGQQVTLSCSPISGHRSVSWYQQTPGQGLQFLFEYFSETQRNKGNFPGRFSGRQFSNSRSEMNVSTLELGDSALYLCASSLVGSGGMNGELFFGEGSRLTVL.

Concerning this clone itself: This same CDR3 is encoded by further DNA sequences in the sample. CDR3 protein: CASSYSSSGPYEQYF. The DNA of the CDR3 is TGTGCCAGCAGTTACTCTTCCAGCGGCCCCTACGAGCAGTACTTC. V gene TRBV6-5 combines with J gene TRBJ2-7, with a tentative D call TRBD2 (5 bases). The CDR3 sequence is 15 residues long. V was pared by 0 bases and J by 2 bases, with 11 bases between. Germline lookup yields CDR1 MNHEY and CDR2 SVGAGI.

This clone was detected once. The chain couples TRBV7-2 to TRBJ2-3, with a tentative D call TRBD2 (6 bases). This CDR3 has 14 amino acids. Germline V gene lookup returns CDR1 SGHTA and CDR2 FQGNSA. Trimming left V 6 bases short and J 2 bases short, with 12 bases between. CDR3 nucleotides: TGTGCCAGCAGGACCGCGGGGTACACAGATACGCAGTATTTT. As protein: CASRTAGYTDTQYF.

The V call is TRBV15, the J call TRBJ1-5; perhaps TRBD1 as D (6 bases). CDR1 is LNHNV, CDR2 YYDKDF, per germline (reference sequence). The V and J ends lost 5 bases and 6 bases respectively, with 14 bases between them. This CDR3 has 14 amino acids. The CDR3 nucleotides are TGTGCCACCAGCTCACAGGGTTCGTCTCAGCCCCAGCATTTT. Translating it yields CATSSQGSSQPQHF.

The genes are TRBV28 and TRBJ2-7; 9 bases align to TRBD2. Germline V lookup: CDR1 MDHEN, CDR2 SYDVKM. With 8 bases clipped from V and 7 bases from J, the junction kept 36 bases outside the gene matches. This CDR3 is 22 amino acids long. The CDR3 loop reads CASPPPTRQSRGSGSWGGEQYF. The CDR3 coding sequence is TGTGCCAGCCCGCCCCCCACCCGACAATCCCGGGGTAGCGGGAGCTGGGGAGGGGAGCAGTACTTC. Filled out from reference TRBV28 and TRBJ2-7, the complete variable domain reads DVKVTQSSRYLVKRTGEKVFLECVQDMDHENMFWYRQDPGLGLRLIYFSYDVKMKEKGDIPEGYSVSREKKERFSLILESASTNQTSMYLCASPPPTRQSRGSGSWGGEQYFGPGTRLTVT.

This clone has more than one count but fewer than ten. The chain links TRBV4-3 to TRBJ2-3, with a weak D call TRBD2 (5 bases). Trimming took off 2 bases at V and 3 bases at J, with 12 bases between the two ends. This CDR3 has 15 residues. From germline, CDR1 is LGHNA and CDR2 YSLEER. DNA of the CDR3: TGCGCCAGCAGCCAACTACTAGTGGTGACAGATACGCAGTATTTT. Protein sequence: CASSQLLVVTDTQYF.

This clone showed up just a few times. This chain uses TRBV28 with TRBJ2-6; D call uncertain. Per germline, CDR1 MDHEN and CDR2 SYDVKM. The CDR3 consists of 13 residues. V was pared by 6 bases and J by 2 bases, with 5 bases between. The CDR3 protein is CASRPPGANVLTF. CDR3 DNA sequence: TGTGCCAGCAGACCGCCTGGGGCCAACGTCCTGACTTTC.

The chain couples TRBV7-9 to TRBJ2-2; unclear D gene. The CDR3 sequence is 13 residues long. Germline CDR1 SEHNR, CDR2 FQNEAQ (reference sequence). V gave up 7 bases and J gave up 6 bases, with 12 bases separating them. CDR3 coding DNA: TGTGCCAGCACCCAGGAGTGGTCCGGGGAGCTGTTTTTT. Protein product: CASTQEWSGELFF.

This clone has just one count. The chain uses TRBV5-1 and TRBJ2-2; no clear D gene. The germline gives CDR1 SGHRS, CDR2 YFSETQ. Trimming took 0 bases from V and 1 from J, leaving 4 bases between them. The CDR3 totals 14 residues. The CDR3 protein is CASSLEKNTGELFF. The CDR3 DNA sequence: TGCGCCAGCAGCTTGGAAAAGAACACCGGGGAGCTGTTTTTT.

This clone was observed a handful of times. The V call is TRBV12-5, the J call TRBJ1-1; D is perhaps TRBD1 (5 bases). The ends were cut back, 5 bases at V and 0 bases at J, with 7 bases in the middle. Germline CDR1 LGHNT, CDR2 FRNRAP. This CDR3 has 13 residues. CDR3: CASGARVNTEAFF. CDR3 bases: TGTGCTAGTGGTGCCAGGGTGAACACTGAAGCTTTCTTT. Drawing the rest from reference TRBV12-5 and TRBJ1-1, the complete variable domain is DARVTQTPRHKVTEMGQEVTMRCQPILGHNTVFWYRQTMMQGLELLAYFRNRAPLDDSGMPKDRFSAEMPDATLATLKIQPSEPRDSAVYFCASGARVNTEAFFGQGTRLTVV.

This clone came up once. This sequence joins TRBV10-3 and TRBJ1-2, with 8 bases identical to TRBD1. Germline V CDR1 and CDR2: ENHRY, SYGVKD. V shed 7 bases, J shed 5 bases, and the junction held 9 bases outside the gene matches. This CDR3 spans 14 amino acids. The CDR3 DNA follows: TGTGCCATCAAGCTGACAGGGGCAAGATATGGCTACACCTTC. Protein: CAIKLTGARYGYTF.

This clone has only a few counts. The CDR3 nucleotides are TGTGCCAGCAGTGAATTGGCCGTCAGGGAGGATGGCTACACCTTC. It yields the protein CASSELAVREDGYTF. J is TRBJ1-2 and V is TRBV25-1; perhaps TRBD1 as D (5 bases). Deletions cut 1 base from V and 6 bases from J, with 15 bases between. Germline CDR1 MGHDK, CDR2 SYGVNS. The CDR3 has 15 amino acids.

The chain couples TRBV6-5 to TRBJ2-7; no definite D call. This CDR3 region has 11 residues. Germline CDR1 MNHEY, CDR2 SVGAGI. Trimming pared 6 bases from V and 5 bases from J, leaving 8 bases between. The CDR3: CASRTLNEQYF. CDR3 bases: TGTGCCAGCAGAACTCTAAACGAGCAGTACTTC.

The J gene is TRBJ2-1, the V gene TRBV27; TRBD2 might be the D (6 bases). The germline V and J ends were trimmed by 4 bases and 9 bases, with 16 bases remaining between them. CDR1 MNHEY and CDR2 SMNVEV come from the germline V gene (reference sequence). The CDR3 consists of 14 residues. The CDR3 DNA reads as TGTGCCAGCAGTTCTGGACGGGAGACTCTTGAGCAGTTCTTC. Translated, it gives CASSSGRETLEQFF.

The rearrangement joins TRBV11-3 to TRBJ2-5; TRBD2 matches 11 bases. This CDR3 region has 14 residues. V shed 2 bases, J shed 5 bases, and the junction held 1 base outside the gene matches. CDR1 is SGHNT, CDR2 YENEEA, per germline. This CDR3 is CASSLLAGGETQYF. CDR3 DNA: TGTGCCAGCAGCTTACTAGCGGGAGGTGAGACCCAGTACTTC. Variable domain in full (rest from reference TRBV11-3 and TRBJ2-5): EAGVVQSPRYKIIEKKQPVAFWCNPISGHNTLYWYLQNLGQGPELLIRYENEEAVDDSQLPKDRFSAERLKGVDSTLKIQPAELGDSAVYLCASSLLAGGETQYFGPGTRLLVL.

V gene TRBV2 combines with J gene TRBJ2-1; no clear D gene. V dropped 8 bases and J dropped 7 bases, with 9 bases sitting between them. This CDR3 has 11 amino acids. Per the germline V gene, CDR1 is SNHLY and CDR2 is FYNNEI. The CDR3 DNA is TGTGCCAGCGCCCTGGGAAATGAGCAGTTCTTC. Residues: CASALGNEQFF.

This clone occurred a few times. The chain uses TRBV28 and TRBJ1-1; D remains unclear. V lost 2 bases and J lost 4, with 11 bases in between. Germline V lookup: CDR1 MDHEN, CDR2 SYDVKM. The length of the CDR3 is 14 residues. CDR3 sequence (DNA): TGTGCCAGCAGTTTAGGGCGGGGTAGCACTGAAGCTTTCTTT. Amino acids: CASSLGRGSTEAFF.